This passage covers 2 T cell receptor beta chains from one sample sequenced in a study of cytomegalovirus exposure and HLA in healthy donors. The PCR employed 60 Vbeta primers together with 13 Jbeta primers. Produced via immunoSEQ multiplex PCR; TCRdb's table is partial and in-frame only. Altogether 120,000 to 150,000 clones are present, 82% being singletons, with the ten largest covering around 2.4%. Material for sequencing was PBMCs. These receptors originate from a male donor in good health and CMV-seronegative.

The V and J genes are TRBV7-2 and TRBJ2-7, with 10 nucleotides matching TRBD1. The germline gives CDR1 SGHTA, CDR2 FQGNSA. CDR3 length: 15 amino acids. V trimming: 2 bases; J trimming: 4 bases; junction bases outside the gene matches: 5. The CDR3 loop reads CASSLYRQGAYEQYF. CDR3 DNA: TGTGCCAGCAGCTTATATAGACAGGGGGCATACGAGCAGTACTTC.

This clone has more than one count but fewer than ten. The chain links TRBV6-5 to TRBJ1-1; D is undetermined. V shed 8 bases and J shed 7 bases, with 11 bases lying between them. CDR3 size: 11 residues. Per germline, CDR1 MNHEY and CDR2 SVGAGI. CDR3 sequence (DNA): TGTGCCAGCCACAGCCGGGGTGAAGCTTTCTTT. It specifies CASHSRGEAFF.